This T cell receptor beta chain was documented in a study of T cell responses to AZD1222 COVID-19 vaccine. The method was immunoSEQ multiplex PCR; TCRdb's version includes in-frame clones alone and lacks a portion of them. The table shows about 180,000 clones, with 80% to 95% occurring only once. Trimming took off 6 bases at V and 4 bases at J, with 12 bases between the two ends. CDR3 length equals 13 residues. The sequence came from an adult who received the MenACWY meningococcal vaccine as a control. This specimen consisted of peripheral blood, obtained 28 days after the second dose of the MenACWY control vaccine. The rearrangement joins TRBV12-3 or TRBV12-4 to TRBJ1-2; tentatively, D is TRBD1 (5 bases). The CDR3 DNA sequence: TGTGCCAGCAGCCAGGGACGTACCTATGGCTACACCTTC. It translates to CASSQGRTYGYTF.